This T cell receptor beta chain was retrieved from a study of ipilimumab plus nivolumab after autologous stem cell transplantation. Whole-study context: Typical patient got a handful of ipilimumab doses and about eight nivolumab doses (median).

TCRdb's copy holds only in-frame clones and misses some; the assay was immunoSEQ multiplex PCR. The profile covers about 83,000 clones, with over 80% appearing a single time and under 2.5% taken by the ten largest. Study-wide results and limits: Authors suggest TCR repertoire, Treg phenotype and gut microbiota support further study.

Starting 14 to 28 days after autologous transplant, ipilimumab 1 mg/kg was given. Patients received nivolumab 3 mg/kg at weeks 1, 4, 7, 10, then fortnightly to week 26. For this clone: Its target is unknown.

The sample was PBMCs, taken in a trial of ipilimumab plus nivolumab as post-transplant consolidation. This clonotype was obtained from a male donor with diffuse large B-cell lymphoma.

The DNA for the CDR3 is TGTGCCAGTAGTATCGACGGAGGATGGCGGGGGAACTACAATGAGCAGTTCTTC. Protein product: CASSIDGGWRGNYNEQFF. This chain uses TRBV19 with TRBJ2-1; 7 nucleotides align to TRBD2. The germline CDR1 and CDR2 sequences are LNHDA and SQIVND (reference sequence). V lost 3 bases and J lost 3; bases outside the gene matches: 14. This CDR3 contains 18 residues.